This T cell receptor (beta chain) was observed in a study of T cell clonality in common variable immunodeficiency (dated by TCRdb to the mid-2010s). Equivalent amounts of genomic DNA from CVID and control samples were used as sequencing input. For every sample, a 60 bp segment covering the rearranged TCRbeta CDR3 region was amplified and then sequenced. The immunoSEQ assay, a bias-corrected multiplex PCR combined with high-throughput sequencing, was used for TCRbeta amplification. Processing in the source paper ran as follows. Every unique nucleotide sequence was considered a clone and was annotated with V, D and J genes, copy number and frequency. Sequences were labeled productive if in frame, and non-productive if out of frame or containing stop codons. As previously described, clonality was computed from Shannon's entropy. The predicted amino acid sequences of productive clones were used to derive the mean CDR3 Kyte-Doolittle hydropathy. Using the R hclust function, scaled V gene usage was clustered hierarchically with Manhattan distance and complete linkage. Clone sharing by CDR3 amino acid sequence was assessed by resampling 12 repertoires per group over 100 rounds. The repertoires were searched for some 70 published EBV-specific TCRbeta sequences and about 240 published CMV-specific TCRbeta sequences. A couple of CVID samples that yielded fewer than 10,000 sequences were excluded from the analysis, so 42 CVID repertoires were retained. Held by TCRdb, this immuneACCESS table contains in-frame sequences only and omits some clones. Under half of the omission traces to an unresolved V gene where checked; the cause of the rest is unknown. V and J calls and clone size follow that table, whereas D and trimming were derived from the DNA. The sample counts under 35,000 clones, each observed more than once. The top ten clonotypes cover around 4.1% of the sample.

Paper-wide results and their limitations: It was noted by the authors that sequencing of the repertoires of T cell subpopulations would be needed to clarify the cause of the increased clonality in CVID. CVID TCRbeta sequences reportedly showed fewer deletions and N-nucleotide insertions and lacked highly modified clones with 13 or more V deletions. Differences among patients in the CVID cohort limited the correlations between repertoire features and clinical complications. Increased TCRbeta clonality was found in CVID subjects compared with healthy controls (t-test p = 0.018), with the increase being most characteristic of about a third of subjects. Even though DNA input was equal, the average per sample came to about 81,820 unique sequences for controls compared with around 33,000 for CVID samples. Fewer TCRbeta clones were shared among CVID subjects than among healthy controls (p < 0.0001).

As encoded in the germline V gene, CDR1 is SGHRS while CDR2 is YFSETQ. Trimming leaves V shorter by 4 bases and J shorter by 6 bases, with the junction holding 13 bases beyond the gene matches. The CDR3 starts with the cysteine, ends with the phenylalanine, and has 17 residues. The DNA has 42 bases, all within the CDR3, and is read from base 1. This clone is medium-sized (0.01 to 0.1%) in its sample. Its binding antigen is unknown. The CDR3 end falls 3 residues outside the read, so it is completed with the germline J gene. Predominantly Caucasian heritage was noted among both the CVID patients and the healthy controls. Heparinized peripheral whole blood samples of about 5 to 9 ml were obtained from each donor. Genomic DNA from adults with common variable immune deficiency (CVID) and from healthy adult controls was used to sequence TCRbeta CDR3 repertoires. The control group comprised some 22 healthy adult volunteers, roughly 12 female and about ten male, aged about 23 to 70 years with a mean age of 34. Diluted blood was density-centrifuged over Hypaque 1077 or Ficoll-Paque to isolate peripheral blood mononuclear cells. Unsorted mononuclear cells served as the source of genomic DNA, which was extracted either by Qiagen column purification or by a centrifugation-based method.

The sequence was collected from a person aged 18 to 75 in good health. The sequence joins TRBV5-1 to TRBJ2-2, and TRBD1 aligns with 9 junction nucleotides. Sequencing was done on a sample of peripheral blood mononuclear cells. The CDR3 has the sequence CASSPTQTGTGSGELFF. The sequenced CDR3 bases are TGCGCCAGCAGCCCCACACAAACCGGGACAGGGTCCGGGGAG.